A single sample gave rise to the 25 T cell receptor beta chains below, sequenced in a study of control samples from healthy donors and cancer patients. Profiling relied on immunoSEQ multiplex PCR, and the TCRdb table lists in-frame clones only, not all of them. The sample holds 60,000 to 75,000 clones, more than 70% seen once. Material for sequencing was PBMCs. The receptors were sampled from a woman in her forties or fifties with head and neck cancer.

The gene calls are TRBV7-9 and TRBJ1-1; TRBD1 aligns across 10 bases. The CDR3 has 17 amino acids. V lost 5 bases and J lost 0; bases outside the gene matches: 9. CDR1 is SEHNR and CDR2 is FQNEAQ in the germline V gene (reference sequence). The CDR3: CASSGLGQGSMNTEAFF. In nucleotides, the CDR3 is TGTGCCAGCAGCGGATTGGGACAGGGGTCGATGAACACTGAAGCTTTCTTT.

This sequence joins TRBV6-5 and TRBJ2-2, with D unresolved. Trimming removed 7 bases at V and 0 bases at J, with 9 bases between. This CDR3 is built from 14 residues. Germline assignment: CDR1 MNHEY and CDR2 SVGAGI. The CDR3 bases are TGTGCCAGCAACTACCAAACGAACACCGGGGAGCTGTTTTTT. Translation: CASNYQTNTGELFF.

J is TRBJ1-1 and V is TRBV10-3; 11 bases align to TRBD1. The J segment lost 3 bases and the V segment lost 11 bases, leaving 8 bases of the junction unmatched. In germline, CDR1 is ENHRY, CDR2 SYGVKD. This CDR3 is built from 14 residues. CDR3: CASGQGALDTEAFF. The CDR3, as DNA: TGTGCCTCTGGACAGGGGGCCCTGGACACTGAAGCTTTCTTT.

V usage is TRBV18 and J usage is TRBJ1-1, with 12 nucleotides matching TRBD1. The V gene's germline CDR1 is KGHSH and CDR2 LQKENI. V lost 6 bases to trimming and J lost 1 base; unmatched junction nucleotides: 9. This CDR3 has 17 amino acids. CDR3 bases: TGTGCCAGCTCGCAGATGAAGGGACAGGGGGCGAACACTGAAGCTTTCTTT. This gives the protein CASSQMKGQGANTEAFF.

This chain joins TRBV3-1 (or the pseudogene TRBV3-2) and TRBJ2-1; 12 bases are shared with TRBD2. The CDR3 is made up of 17 amino acids. V was pared by 4 bases and J by 7 bases, with 11 bases of the junction left unmatched. Germline loops: CDR1 LGHDT, CDR2 YNNKEL (reference sequence). CDR3 nucleotides: TGTGCCAGCAGCCCCCGGCTAGCGGGGGGGACCGGGAATGAGCAGTTCTTC. It encodes CASSPRLAGGTGNEQFF.

This clone was seen more than once but under ten times. This chain links TRBV19 with TRBJ1-5; D call uncertain. V lost 6 bases, J lost 7 bases, and 16 bases lay in between. CDR1 and CDR2 (germline): LNHDA, SQIVND (reference sequence). The CDR3 is 14 residues long. This CDR3 reads CASRTFTGGQPQHF. The DNA for the CDR3 is TGTGCCAGTAGGACCTTCACGGGAGGGCAGCCCCAGCATTTT. Full variable domain (missing parts from reference TRBV19 and TRBJ1-5): DGGITQSPKYLFRKEGQNVTLSCEQNLNHDAMYWYRQDPGQGLRLIYYSQIVNDFQKGDIAEGYSVSREKKESFPLTVTSAQKNPTAFYLCASRTFTGGQPQHFGDGTRLSIL.

The chain links TRBV12-2 to TRBJ2-7; the table calls TRBD2, which could not be checked here. TRBV12-2 is a pseudogene segment. The CDR3 has 19 residues. The CDR3 region is CASRYLHTGTSGNSYEQYF. In DNA form, the CDR3 reads TGTGCAAGTCGCTACCTACACACTGGGACTAGCGGCAACTCCTACGAGCAGTACTTC.

V usage is TRBV28 and J usage is TRBJ1-6, with D uncertain. The CDR3 has 14 amino acids. V shed 8 bases and J shed 3 bases, with 11 bases lying between them. CDR1 and CDR2 from the germline V gene are MDHEN and SYDVKM. The CDR3 nucleotides read TGTGCCAGCGTATTTGGGGTCTATAATTCACCCCTCCACTTT. This codes for CASVFGVYNSPLHF.

This chain joins TRBV5-1 and TRBJ2-2; TRBD1 agrees at 7 bases. Germline lookup yields CDR1 SGHRS and CDR2 YFSETQ. The CDR3 runs 19 residues. V lost 0 bases and J lost 6; bases outside the gene matches: 17. The CDR3 here is CASSLGPGTGTAPPGELFF. DNA of the CDR3: TGCGCCAGCAGCTTGGGCCCGGGGACGGGGACAGCCCCTCCCGGGGAGCTGTTTTTT.

Worth noting for this clone: This likely comes from a read error, as the CDR3 has no conserved phenylalanine or tryptophan at its end. The DNA is omitted, as the CDR3 cannot be located on it reliably, and the CDR3 follows TCRdb's listing. This sequence joins TRBV6-2 or TRBV6-3 and TRBJ1-1; TRBD1 is the table's D call and was not checked against the DNA. The germline V gene encodes CDR1 MNHEY and CDR2 SVGEGT. The CDR3 extends over 11 residues, inclusive of both ends. Here the CDR3 reads CASSSGTGVFL.

Turning to this clone: The same CDR3 also results from other DNA sequences found in this sample. V gene TRBV12-3 or TRBV12-4 combines with J gene TRBJ1-3; D is uncertain. The CDR3 contains 12 residues. V dropped 2 bases and J dropped 2 bases, with 1 base sitting between them. CDR3 DNA: TGTGCCAGCAGTTTAACTGGAAACACCATATATTTT. Protein: CASSLTGNTIYF.

The chain links TRBV6-5 to TRBJ1-2; 11 nucleotides line up with TRBD1. The germline gives CDR1 MNHEY, CDR2 SVGAGI. V lost 5 bases, J lost 8 bases, and 7 bases stayed unmatched. This CDR3 region has 14 residues. CDR3 amino acids: CASSPDRGLEGYTF. Written as DNA, the CDR3 is TGTGCCAGCAGTCCGGACAGGGGGCTTGAAGGCTACACCTTC.

The V gene is TRBV30, the J gene TRBJ2-3; 7 bases match TRBD1. This CDR3 comprises 17 residues. V was pared by 2 bases and J by 1 base, with 12 bases of the junction left unmatched. Germline V gene sequence: CDR1 GTSNPN, CDR2 SVGIG (reference sequence). In DNA, the CDR3 is TGTGCCTGGAGTAGGTCCGACAGGGTCCTAGGCACAGATACGCAGTATTTT. This encodes CAWSRSDRVLGTDTQYF.

The chain couples TRBV7-8 to TRBJ1-1, with TRBD1 matching 8 bases. Germline lookup yields CDR1 SGHVS and CDR2 FQNEAQ. The CDR3 length is 15 residues. V dropped 1 base and J dropped 4; count of bases not matched to a gene: 5. The CDR3 protein is CASSLEGRGPTEAFF. CDR3 nucleotides: TGTGCCAGCAGCTTAGAAGGCAGGGGGCCCACTGAAGCTTTCTTT.

V is TRBV15 and J is TRBJ1-1, with D perhaps matching TRBD1 (5 bases). The CDR3 sequence is 14 residues long. Trimming left V 5 bases short and J 5 bases short, with 15 bases between. From germline, CDR1 is LNHNV and CDR2 YYDKDF (reference sequence). CDR3 protein: CATSAPKRGTEAFF. For the CDR3, the DNA is TGTGCCACCAGCGCCCCGAAGAGGGGAACTGAAGCTTTCTTT.

J is TRBJ2-7 and V is TRBV9; D gene ambiguous. CDR1 is SGDLS, CDR2 YYNGEE, per germline. Trimming took 0 bases from V and 4 from J, leaving 8 bases between them. CDR3 size: 13 residues. Written as DNA, the CDR3 is TGTGCCAGCAGCGTAGAACCTTCTTACGAGCAGTACTTC. It yields the protein CASSVEPSYEQYF.

The CDR3 here is CASSQGRQGRDTQYF. The CDR3 DNA sequence: TGTGCCAGCAGCCAGGGCCGACAGGGGCGGGATACGCAGTATTTT. The chain employs TRBV4-2 and TRBJ2-3; TRBD1 aligns across 8 bases. V lost 3 bases and J lost 6; bases outside the gene matches: 8. CDR3 length: 15 residues. Germline V gene sequence: CDR1 LGHNA, CDR2 YNFKEQ.

The rearrangement joins TRBV6-5 to TRBJ2-3, with 9 bases lining up with TRBD1. V lost 0 bases to trimming and J lost 4 bases; unmatched junction nucleotides: 2. Germline V gives CDR1 MNHEY, CDR2 SVGAGI. There are 15 residues in the CDR3. The CDR3 sequence: CASSYSGTGSDTQYF. CDR3 DNA: TGTGCCAGCAGTTACTCAGGGACAGGGTCAGATACGCAGTATTTT.

V gene TRBV7-2 combines with J gene TRBJ2-7; D tentatively fits TRBD1 or TRBD2 (5 bases each). The V end lost 5 bases, the J end lost 2 bases, and 10 bases lay between the germline ends. From germline, CDR1 is SGHTA and CDR2 FQGNSA. CDR3 length equals 13 residues. The chain's CDR3 is CASSLGRTYEQYF. The CDR3 bases are TGTGCCAGCAGCCTGGGACGGACCTACGAGCAGTACTTC.

This chain uses TRBV3-1 (or the pseudogene TRBV3-2) with TRBJ1-4; D not certain. The CDR3 runs 14 residues. Between the trimmed V and J ends, which lost 6 bases and 2 bases, there was a span of 10 bases. Germline V gene data show CDR1 as LGHDT and CDR2 as YNNKEL (reference sequence). The CDR3: CASRRAATNEKLFF. CDR3 bases: TGTGCCAGCAGGCGGGCGGCGACTAATGAAAAACTGTTTTTT.

In this sample, this clone turned up once. The rearrangement joins TRBV30 to TRBJ1-4, with unresolved D. This CDR3 has 13 residues. CDR1 and CDR2 from the germline V gene are GTSNPN and SVGIG (reference sequence). V lost 5 bases and J 8 bases, leaving 15 bases between the germline ends. CDR3 amino acids: CAWSEGAKEKLFF. CDR3 nucleotide sequence: TGTGCCTGGTCGGAGGGTGCAAAAGAAAAACTGTTTTTT. The full variable domain, its missing parts supplied by reference TRBV30 and TRBJ1-4, is SQTIHQWPATLVQPVGSPLSLECTVEGTSNPNLYWYRQAAGRGLQLLFYSVGIGQISSEVPQNLSASRPQDRQFILSSKKLLLSDSGFYLCAWSEGAKEKLFFGSGTQLSVL.

This clone was seen once. The J gene is TRBJ1-2, the V gene TRBV10-2; TRBD1 is a possible D gene (5 bases). This CDR3 is 13 amino acids long. Germline V gene data show CDR1 as WSHSY and CDR2 as SAAADI. Between the trimmed V and J ends, which lost 0 bases and 5 bases, there was a span of 7 bases. The CDR3, as DNA: TGCGCCAGCAGTGAGTCGGGGGATTATGGCTACACCTTC. Encoded protein: CASSESGDYGYTF.

The rearrangement links TRBV6-4 to TRBJ2-7, with D perhaps matching TRBD1 or TRBD2 (6 bases each). V dropped 6 bases and J dropped 6 bases, with 18 bases sitting between them. Germline CDR1 MRHNA, CDR2 SNTAGT. This CDR3 has 14 residues. As DNA, the CDR3 is TGTGCCAGCAGCTCGGTGGCAGGGGAGGCCGAGCAGTACTTC. Its protein is CASSSVAGEAEQYF.

The chain uses TRBV12-3 or TRBV12-4 and TRBJ1-1; no clear D gene. V was trimmed by 2 bases and J by 8 bases, leaving 6 bases between them. The CDR3 contains 11 residues. The CDR3 DNA is TGTGCCAGCAGTTTAAGGAGGGAAGCTTTCTTT. Its translation: CASSLRREAFF.

CDR3 region: CASSGGTPGELFF. As DNA, the CDR3 is TGTGCCAGCAGCGGGGGGACCCCCGGGGAGCTGTTTTTT. V and J are TRBV6-4 and TRBJ2-2; 7 bases align to TRBD2. Germline loops: CDR1 MRHNA, CDR2 SNTAGT. CDR3 length: 13 residues. After removal of 6 bases from V and 6 bases from J, the junction contained 4 bases not matched to a gene.